The source of this T cell receptor beta chain is a study of CD8+CD57+ T cells in acquired aplastic anemia. The overall study: Mean yield of DNA from sorted CD4+ and CD8+ cells was about 3.2 ug.

This clonotype was counted once. The CDR3 length is 16 residues. V shed 5 bases and J shed 0 bases, with 15 bases lying between them. Per the germline V gene, CDR1 is SGHTA and CDR2 is FQGNSA. The TCR beta profiling, which covered VDJ combination and CDR3 sequence, was carried out using genomic DNA as the template. TCRdb passed the reads through MiXCR, listing each CDR3 protein once. The sample lists hundreds of thousands of distinct CDR3 sequences; about 70% were seen once. V usage is TRBV7-2 and J usage is TRBJ2-3; D perhaps matches TRBD1 (7 bases). The sequencing sample was made of sorted CD4+, CD8+, or CD8+CD57+ T cells (not recorded which) from PBMCs. This receptor was taken from a human donor in good health, serving as a control. DNA of the CDR3: TGTGCCAGCAGCCCTGGAGGGGGCCTCAGCACAGATACGCAGTATTTT. Translating gives CASSPGGGLSTDTQYF. Looking up the rest from reference TRBV7-2 and TRBJ2-3 gives the full variable domain: GAGVSQSPSNKVTEKGKDVELRCDPISGHTALYWYRQSLGQGLEFLIYFQGNSAPDKSGLPSDRFSAERTGGSVSTLTIQRTQQEDSAVYLCASSPGGGLSTDTQYFGPGTRLTVL.